These T cell receptor beta chains were read from a single sample in a study of graft-versus-host responses after intestinal transplantation. TCRdb keeps only in-frame clones here, not all; method: immunoSEQ multiplex PCR. The sample holds roughly 50,000 clones, about 90% seen once. Sequenced here: PBMCs, sampled 650 to 670 days after intestinal transplant. Receptors were obtained from a human patient who received an intestinal transplant, so some T cells may come from the graft donor. The CDR3 runs from the conserved cysteine through the conserved F or W. D genes are given only for firm matches. Clone sizes are given selectively: once, few, many, or a class where the clone is expanded.

j_gene	abundance	v_gene	d_gene	CDR3nt	CDR3aa
TRBJ2-3	-	TRBV12-5	-	TGTGCTAGTGGTTTGGTAGGGGTGGGATCGTCGTCTCTGAATACGCAGTATTTT	CASGLVGVGSSSLNTQYF
TRBJ2-3	-	TRBV15	-	TGTGCCACCAGCATCACAGGGAGGGGAAACACAGATACGCAGTATTTT	CATSITGRGNTDTQYF
TRBJ2-7	-	TRBV6-5	TRBD1	TGTGCCAGCAGTCCCGGGACAGGGGGCGTCGAGCAGTACTTC	CASSPGTGGVEQYF
TRBJ2-1	-	TRBV5-4	TRBD2	TGTGCCAGCAGCCCCCGAGCCGGACTAGCGGGGTTCAATGAGCAGTTCTTC	CASSPRAGLAGFNEQFF
TRBJ1-2	-	TRBV11-2	TRBD1	TGTGCCAGCAGCCAAACACCGACAGGGGGATCTAACTATGGCTACACCTTC	CASSQTPTGGSNYGYTF
TRBJ2-7	-	TRBV27	TRBD1	TGTGCCAGCAGTCTAACAGACAGGGCCTACGAGCAGTACTTC	CASSLTDRAYEQYF
TRBJ2-1	-	TRBV6-6	TRBD2	TGTGCCAGCAGTATCCAGCGGGGGAGTCCGAATGAGCAGTTCTTC	CASSIQRGSPNEQFF
TRBJ2-5	-	TRBV2	TRBD2	TGTGCCAGCAGTGAGGTCCTAGCGGGAAAAGAGACCCAGTACTTC	CASSEVLAGKETQYF
TRBJ1-5	-	TRBV6-6	-	TGTGCCAGCAGTTGGGCCTTAGGAGGGAGCAATCAGCCCCAGCATTTT	CASSWALGGSNQPQHF
TRBJ1-1	-	TRBV19	-	TGTGCCAGTAGTTTTCAGGCTCGGAACACTGAAGCTTTCTTT	CASSFQARNTEAFF
TRBJ2-7	-	TRBV5-4	-	TGTGCCAGCAGCTTGGGGGCGGTGAGCTCCTACGAGCAGTACTTC	CASSLGAVSSYEQYF
TRBJ1-1	-	TRBV6-5	TRBD1	TGTGCCAGCAGTTACAACAGGGGGCTGGTCTTT	CASSYNRGLVF
TRBJ2-3	-	TRBV19	TRBD1	TGTGCCAGTACTCCGGGACAGGGGACCTACCGCACAGATACGCAGTATTTT	CASTPGQGTYRTDTQYF
TRBJ2-7	-	TRBV5-6	-	TGTGCCAGCAGCCCAGGATGGGGTGCCGGGGAGCAGTACTTC	CASSPGWGAGEQYF
TRBJ2-5	-	TRBV10-2	-	TGCGCCAGCAGTGGGAACGACTACCCCCCAGAGACCCAGTACTTC	CASSGNDYPPETQYF
TRBJ2-5	few	TRBV7-2	-	TGTGCCAGCAGCCTGACCGGGACACCCCGGGAGACCCAGTACTTC	CASSLTGTPRETQYF
TRBJ2-5	-	TRBV27	-	TGTGCCAGCAGCCCCGTCGTGGGGACATACGAGACCCAGTACTTC	CASSPVVGTYETQYF
TRBJ2-7	once	TRBV7-9	-	TGTGCCAGCAGCTTATTCCTCCGGGGGGCCAACGAGCAGTACTTC	CASSLFLRGANEQYF
TRBJ1-5	-	TRBV2	TRBD1	TGTGCCAGCAGCCGGACAGGGAGCAATCAGCCCCAGCATTTT	CASSRTGSNQPQHF
TRBJ2-2	-	TRBV7-8	-	TGTGCCAGCAGCTTAGAGGAAGGCGGGGAGCTGTTTTTT	CASSLEEGGELFF
TRBJ2-7	-	TRBV7-8	TRBD1	TGTGCCAGCGCCATGGGGGACAGGGCTTCCTACGAGCAGTACTTC	CASAMGDRASYEQYF
TRBJ2-5	-	TRBV19	-	TGTGCCAGTAGTATCGGCCCTCTACGGACATTACAAGAGACCCAGTACTTC	CASSIGPLRTLQETQYF
TRBJ2-2	-	TRBV4-1	-	TGCGCCAGCAGCCTGAGAAGGAGTTCGGGGCCGGGCACCGGGGAGCTGTTTTTT	CASSLRRSSGPGTGELFF
TRBJ2-3	once	TRBV7-8	-	TGTGCCAGCAGCTTCACAGATACGCAGTATTTT	CASSFTDTQYF
TRBJ1-1	-	TRBV5-1	-	TGCGCCAGCAGCTTGGATTTGAACACTGAAGCTTTCTTT	CASSLDLNTEAFF
TRBJ1-1	-	TRBV7-9	-	TGTGCCAGCAGCTTGGTCCTTACGGACACTGAAGCTTTCTTT	CASSLVLTDTEAFF
TRBJ2-7	-	TRBV6-1	TRBD2	TGTGCCAGCAGCCGTACTAGCGGGGCTACCTACGAGCAGTACTTC	CASSRTSGATYEQYF
TRBJ1-2	-	TRBV11-3	-	TGTGCCAGCAGCTTAGGGGACTTCCGGAGAGGCTACACCTTC	CASSLGDFRRGYTF
TRBJ2-2	-	TRBV14	TRBD2	TGTGCCAGCAGCCAAGAAGGAGGGGCTAGCGGGGCTGGCGGGGAGCTGTTTTTT	CASSQEGGASGAGGELFF
TRBJ2-5	-	TRBV5-1	-	TGCGCCAGCAGCTTGGAAGGGGTAGGAGAGACCCAGTACTTC	CASSLEGVGETQYF
TRBJ1-2	-	TRBV4-1	-	TGCGCCAGCAGCCAAGTGGGCGGGGATGGCTACACCTTC	CASSQVGGDGYTF
TRBJ2-7	once	TRBV11-2	TRBD1	TGTGCCAGCAGCCCCCTGACAGGGGTAACCTACGAGCAGTACTTC	CASSPLTGVTYEQYF
TRBJ1-2	-	TRBV6-1	TRBD1	TGTGCCAGCAGACCTAGGACAGGGACTACGGGAGGCTACACCTTC	CASRPRTGTTGGYTF
TRBJ1-5	-	TRBV19	-	TGTGCCAGTAGTATGGGGGGCCCCTATAGCAATCAGCCCCAGCATTTT	CASSMGGPYSNQPQHF
TRBJ1-4	-	TRBV5-1	-	TGCGCCAGCAGCTTTCAGGGAATCGATAATGAAAAACTGTTTTTT	CASSFQGIDNEKLFF
TRBJ1-6	-	TRBV9	TRBD1	TGTGCCAGCAGCGCCCGGGACAGGGTTTCACCCCTCCACTTT	CASSARDRVSPLHF
TRBJ2-3	-	TRBV7-6	TRBD2	TGTGCCAGCAGCCCCCTAGTGGGACTAGCGGCAATCACAGATACGCAGTATTTT	CASSPLVGLAAITDTQYF